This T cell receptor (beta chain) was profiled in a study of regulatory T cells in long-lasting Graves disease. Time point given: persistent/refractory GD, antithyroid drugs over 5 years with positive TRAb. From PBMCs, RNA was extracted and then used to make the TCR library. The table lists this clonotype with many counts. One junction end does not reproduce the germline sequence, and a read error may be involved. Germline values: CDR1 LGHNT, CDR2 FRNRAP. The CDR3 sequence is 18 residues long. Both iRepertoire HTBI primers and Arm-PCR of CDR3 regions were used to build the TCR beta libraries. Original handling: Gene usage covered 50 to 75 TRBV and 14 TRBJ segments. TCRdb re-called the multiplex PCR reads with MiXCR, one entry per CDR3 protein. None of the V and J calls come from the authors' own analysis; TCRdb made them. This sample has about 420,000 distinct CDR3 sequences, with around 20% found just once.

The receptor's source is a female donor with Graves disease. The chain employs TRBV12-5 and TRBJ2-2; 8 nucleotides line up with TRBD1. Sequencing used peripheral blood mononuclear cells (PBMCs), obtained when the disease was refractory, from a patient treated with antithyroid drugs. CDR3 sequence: CANGLAPGGLTNTGELFF. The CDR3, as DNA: TGTGCTAATGGTTTGGCTCCAGGGGGCTTGACGAACACCGGGGAGCTGTTTTTT.